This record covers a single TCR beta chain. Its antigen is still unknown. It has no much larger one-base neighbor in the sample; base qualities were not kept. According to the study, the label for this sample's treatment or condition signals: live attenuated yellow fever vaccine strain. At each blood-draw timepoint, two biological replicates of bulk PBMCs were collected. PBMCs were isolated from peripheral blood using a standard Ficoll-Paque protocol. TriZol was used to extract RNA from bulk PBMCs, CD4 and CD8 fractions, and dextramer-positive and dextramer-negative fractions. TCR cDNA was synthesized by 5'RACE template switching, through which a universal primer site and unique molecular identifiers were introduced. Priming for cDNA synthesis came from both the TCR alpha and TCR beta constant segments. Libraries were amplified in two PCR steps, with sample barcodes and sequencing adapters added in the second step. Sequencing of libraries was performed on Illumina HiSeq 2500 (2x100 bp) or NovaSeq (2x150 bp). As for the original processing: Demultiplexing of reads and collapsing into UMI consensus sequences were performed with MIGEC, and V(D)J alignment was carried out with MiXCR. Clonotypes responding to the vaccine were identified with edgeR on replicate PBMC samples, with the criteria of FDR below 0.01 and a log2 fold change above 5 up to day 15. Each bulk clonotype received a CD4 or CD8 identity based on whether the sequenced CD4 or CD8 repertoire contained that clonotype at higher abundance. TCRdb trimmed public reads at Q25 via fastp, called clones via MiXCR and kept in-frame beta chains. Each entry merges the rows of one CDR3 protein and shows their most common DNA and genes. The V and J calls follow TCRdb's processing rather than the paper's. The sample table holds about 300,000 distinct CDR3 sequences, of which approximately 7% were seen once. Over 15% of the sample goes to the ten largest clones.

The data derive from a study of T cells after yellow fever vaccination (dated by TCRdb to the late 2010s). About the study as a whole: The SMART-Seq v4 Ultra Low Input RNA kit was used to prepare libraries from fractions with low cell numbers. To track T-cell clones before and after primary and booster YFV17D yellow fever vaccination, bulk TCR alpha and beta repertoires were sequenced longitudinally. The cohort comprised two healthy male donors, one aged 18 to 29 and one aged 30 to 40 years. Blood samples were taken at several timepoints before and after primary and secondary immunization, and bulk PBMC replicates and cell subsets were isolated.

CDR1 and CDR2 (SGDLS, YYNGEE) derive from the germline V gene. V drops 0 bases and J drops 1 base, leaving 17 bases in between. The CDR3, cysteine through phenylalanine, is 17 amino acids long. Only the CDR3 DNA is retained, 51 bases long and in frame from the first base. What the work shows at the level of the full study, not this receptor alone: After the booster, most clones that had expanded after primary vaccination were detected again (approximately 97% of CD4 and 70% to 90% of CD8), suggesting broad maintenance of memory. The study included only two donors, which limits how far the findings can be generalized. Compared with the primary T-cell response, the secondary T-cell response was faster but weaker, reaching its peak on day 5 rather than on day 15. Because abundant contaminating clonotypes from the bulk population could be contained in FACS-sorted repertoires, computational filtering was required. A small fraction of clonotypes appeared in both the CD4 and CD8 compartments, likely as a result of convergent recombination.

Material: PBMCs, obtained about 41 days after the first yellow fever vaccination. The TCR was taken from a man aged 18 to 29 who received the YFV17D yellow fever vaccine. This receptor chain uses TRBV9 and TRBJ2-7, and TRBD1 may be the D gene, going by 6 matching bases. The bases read TGTGCCAGCAGCGTAGGGCTGGACAGTGCCCTTTCCTACGAGCAGTACTTC. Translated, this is CASSVGLDSALSYEQYF.